This T cell receptor (beta chain) was found in a study of T cells in tuberculosis. Per germline, CDR1 LNHDA and CDR2 SQIVND (reference sequence). Trimming removed 10 bases from V and 7 bases from J; junction bases left unmatched: 14. The CDR3 has 14 residues. Latent tuberculosis screening used tuberculin skin test and IGRA at entry. Assay: immunoSEQ multiplex PCR; the TCRdb copy retains only in-frame clones and omits some. There are 25,000 to 35,000 clones in the sample; nearly 97% occur only once, and about 2.2% lies in the top ten. The chain is built from TRBV19 and TRBJ1-2, with 8 nucleotides matching TRBD1. The sequenced sample consisted of PBMCs. The sequence derives from a donor aged 10-30 years with latent tuberculosis or without tuberculosis infection. CDR3 nucleotide sequence: TGTGCCACCAAGATGGCCAGGGGGCTTGCTGGCTACACCTTC. This translates into CATKMARGLAGYTF.